The 8 T cell receptor beta chains given below trace back to one sample, sequenced in a study of blood T cell repertoires in COVID-19. Profiling relied on immunoSEQ multiplex PCR, and the TCRdb table lists in-frame clones only, not all of them. Here the sample spans about 200,000 clones, roughly nine tenths being singletons. The sample was peripheral blood. These receptors were obtained from a man between 40 and 49 years old with acute or convalescent COVID-19.

The genes are TRBV19 and TRBJ2-1; no clear D gene. V lost 6 bases, J lost 9 bases, and 18 bases lay in between. CDR3 length equals 14 residues. The germline V gene encodes CDR1 LNHDA and CDR2 SQIVND (reference sequence). For the CDR3, the DNA is TGTGCCAGTAGCCTTGAACGGTTAAGTGGTGAGCAGTTCTTC. Translating it yields CASSLERLSGEQFF.

In this sample, this clone turned up once. The chain combines TRBV6-6 with TRBJ1-6; 8 bases fit TRBD1. The junction had 9 bases not matched to a gene; V was cut back by 5 bases and J by 9 bases. Germline values: CDR1 MNHNY, CDR2 SVGAGI (reference sequence). The CDR3 contains 15 residues. CDR3 residues: CASSPSGQGGSPLHF. The CDR3 bases are TGTGCCAGCAGTCCGAGTGGACAGGGAGGTTCACCCCTCCACTTT.

The chain carries TRBV27 and TRBJ1-1; D is ambiguous. The CDR3 has 14 amino acids. Germline-derived CDR1 and CDR2 are MNHEY and SMNVEV (reference sequence). Trimming took off 3 bases at V and 2 bases at J, with 10 bases between the two ends. The chain's CDR3 is CASSFGRPNTEAFF. CDR3 coding DNA: TGTGCCAGCAGTTTTGGGCGACCCAACACTGAAGCTTTCTTT.

V gene TRBV18 combines with J gene TRBJ2-5; 10 bases align to TRBD1. Trimming removed 3 bases from V and 4 bases from J; junction bases left unmatched: 11. Germline CDR1 is KGHSH and CDR2 is LQKENI. The CDR3 is 17 residues long. CDR3 residues: CASSPLRRDRGGETQYF. The CDR3 DNA reads as TGTGCCAGCTCACCGTTGAGACGGGACAGGGGAGGAGAGACCCAGTACTTC.

The chain is built from TRBV6-5 and TRBJ2-5; no clear D. The V gene lost 7 bases and the J gene lost 13 bases, with 19 bases spanning the gap. This CDR3 has 12 amino acids. Germline CDR1 reads MNHEY; CDR2 reads SVGAGI. CDR3 amino acids: CASNLSGYIRYF. In DNA, the CDR3 is TGTGCCAGCAACCTATCGGGTTATATAAGGTACTTC.

The genes are TRBV28 and TRBJ1-2; D is undetermined. With 3 bases removed from V and 2 bases from J, the gap between germline ends came to 7 bases. Germline assignment: CDR1 MDHEN and CDR2 SYDVKM. The CDR3 is 13 amino acids. CDR3 region: CASSFPGNYGYTF. CDR3 in DNA: TGTGCCAGCAGTTTCCCGGGGAACTATGGCTACACCTTC.

The chain joins TRBV29-1 to TRBJ2-3; no firm D call. Per germline, CDR1 SQVTM and CDR2 ANQGSEA. V shed 3 bases and J shed 2 bases, with 9 bases lying between them. The CDR3 length is 13 residues. The DNA for the CDR3 is TGCAGCGTTGAGGCCCCCACCACAGATACGCAGTATTTT. It codes for CSVEAPTTDTQYF.

The chain is built from TRBV7-8 and TRBJ1-5, with 11 positions matching TRBD1. The germline gives CDR1 SGHVS, CDR2 FQNEAQ. The CDR3 consists of 16 residues. After removal of 5 bases from V and 3 bases from J, the junction contained 6 bases not matched to a gene. CDR3 region: CASSRGQGALNQPQHF. The CDR3 region has the DNA TGTGCCAGCAGCCGAGGACAGGGGGCCCTCAATCAGCCCCAGCATTTT. Full variable domain (outside the CDR3, taken from reference TRBV7-8 and TRBJ1-5): GAGVSQSPRYKVAKRGQDVALRCDPISGHVSLFWYQQALGQGPEFLTYFQNEAQLDKSGLPSDRFFAERPEGSVSTLKIQRTQQEDSAVYLCASSRGQGALNQPQHFGDGTRLSIL.